These T cell receptor beta chains were read from a single sample in a study of blood T cell repertoires in COVID-19. Generated by immunoSEQ multiplex PCR, the TCRdb table keeps only in-frame clones and is missing some. The table has about 170,000 clones, about four fifths seen once. Sequenced: peripheral blood. The receptors originated from a woman in her 70s with acute or convalescent COVID-19. The CDR3 runs from the conserved cysteine through the conserved F or W. Fields, in order: V gene, D gene, J gene, clone size, CDR3 protein, CDR3 DNA. The D gene is left open where the match is weak. Expanded clones are given a class, and other clones once, few, many or no size at all.

v_call: TRBV2; d_call: TRBD1; j_call: TRBJ1-4; clone_size: NA; cdr3_aa: CATSTGRSEKLFF; cdr3_nt: TGTGCCACTTCGACAGGGAGGAGTGAAAAACTGTTTTTT
v_call: TRBV27; d_call: TRBD1; j_call: TRBJ1-1; clone_size: many; cdr3_aa: CASSLSGTGGTEAFF; cdr3_nt: TGTGCCAGCAGTTTATCCGGGACAGGTGGAACTGAAGCTTTCTTT
v_call: TRBV5-8; d_call: TRBD1; j_call: TRBJ1-2; clone_size: NA; cdr3_aa: CASSLATGGSGGYTF; cdr3_nt: TGTGCCAGCAGCTTGGCCACAGGGGGCTCCGGGGGCTACACCTTC
v_call: TRBV6-5; d_call: TRBD1; j_call: TRBJ2-1; clone_size: once; cdr3_aa: CASSYSGTANHNEQFF; cdr3_nt: TGTGCCAGCAGTTACTCCGGGACAGCAAATCACAATGAGCAGTTCTTC
v_call: TRBV6-2/TRBV6-3; d_call: NA; j_call: TRBJ2-7; clone_size: NA; cdr3_aa: CASSYARPQTYEQYF; cdr3_nt: TGTGCCAGCAGTTACGCCAGGCCTCAGACCTACGAGCAGTACTTC
v_call: TRBV5-6; d_call: TRBD2; j_call: TRBJ2-7; clone_size: NA; cdr3_aa: CASSSTSGSGPPQYF; cdr3_nt: TGTGCCAGCAGCTCGACTAGCGGGAGTGGTCCGCCGCAGTACTTC
v_call: TRBV3-1/TRBV3-2; d_call: TRBD2; j_call: TRBJ2-1; clone_size: NA; cdr3_aa: CASSQTSGSYNEQFF; cdr3_nt: TGTGCCAGCAGCCAGACTAGCGGGTCTTACAATGAGCAGTTCTTC
v_call: TRBV15; d_call: NA; j_call: TRBJ2-7; clone_size: NA; cdr3_aa: CATRTSASDSYEQYF; cdr3_nt: TGTGCCACCAGAACCTCGGCTAGCGACTCCTACGAGCAGTACTTC
v_call: TRBV15; d_call: NA; j_call: TRBJ2-7; clone_size: NA; cdr3_aa: CATSRDYPVSYEQYF; cdr3_nt: TGTGCCACCAGCAGAGATTACCCAGTCTCCTACGAGCAGTACTTC
v_call: TRBV5-6; d_call: TRBD1; j_call: TRBJ1-2; clone_size: NA; cdr3_aa: CASSPDGQGNGYTF; cdr3_nt: TGTGCCAGCAGCCCGGATGGACAGGGTAACGGCTACACCTTC
v_call: TRBV28; d_call: NA; j_call: TRBJ1-2; clone_size: NA; cdr3_aa: CASLSNYGYTF; cdr3_nt: TGTGCCAGCCTCTCTAACTATGGCTACACCTTC
v_call: TRBV7-3; d_call: TRBD1; j_call: TRBJ1-5; clone_size: NA; cdr3_aa: CASSWTGDSNQPQHF; cdr3_nt: TGTGCCAGCAGCTGGACAGGGGATAGCAATCAGCCCCAGCATTTT
v_call: TRBV4-1; d_call: NA; j_call: TRBJ2-5; clone_size: NA; cdr3_aa: CASGLGRNHAETQYF; cdr3_nt: TGCGCCAGCGGGCTGGGCCGAAACCACGCAGAGACCCAGTACTTC
v_call: TRBV5-1; d_call: NA; j_call: TRBJ2-3; clone_size: NA; cdr3_aa: CASSSTDTQYF; cdr3_nt: TGCGCCAGCAGTAGTACAGATACGCAGTATTTT
v_call: TRBV28; d_call: TRBD1; j_call: TRBJ1-2; clone_size: once; cdr3_aa: CASRTAGQGARGYTF; cdr3_nt: TGTGCCAGCAGGACCGCGGGACAGGGGGCTCGTGGCTACACCTTC
v_call: TRBV6-2/TRBV6-3; d_call: TRBD1; j_call: TRBJ1-2; clone_size: NA; cdr3_aa: CASSRGTAGYTF; cdr3_nt: TGTGCCAGCAGTCGGGGGACAGCTGGCTACACCTTC
v_call: TRBV6-5; d_call: TRBD1; j_call: TRBJ1-2; clone_size: NA; cdr3_aa: CASSQTGRRGGYTF; cdr3_nt: TGTGCCAGCAGTCAGACAGGGCGGAGGGGTGGCTACACCTTC
v_call: TRBV20-1; d_call: NA; j_call: TRBJ1-1; clone_size: NA; cdr3_aa: CSASTGAPMNTEAFF; cdr3_nt: TGCAGTGCTAGTACTGGGGCACCAATGAACACTGAAGCTTTCTTT
v_call: TRBV4-1; d_call: TRBD1; j_call: TRBJ2-5; clone_size: NA; cdr3_aa: CASSQDGSRGIQETQYF; cdr3_nt: TGCGCCAGCAGCCAAGATGGTAGCAGGGGGATCCAAGAGACCCAGTACTTC
v_call: TRBV4-3; d_call: TRBD1; j_call: TRBJ1-1; clone_size: few; cdr3_aa: CASSQARDSEAFF; cdr3_nt: TGCGCCAGCAGCCAAGCCCGGGACAGTGAAGCTTTCTTT
v_call: TRBV9; d_call: TRBD1; j_call: TRBJ1-1; clone_size: NA; cdr3_aa: CASSVGGQGANTEAFF; cdr3_nt: TGTGCCAGCAGCGTAGGGGGACAGGGGGCGAACACTGAAGCTTTCTTT
v_call: TRBV20-1; d_call: TRBD2; j_call: TRBJ2-2; clone_size: NA; cdr3_aa: CSASPLAGGTGELFF; cdr3_nt: TGCAGTGCTAGTCCACTAGCGGGGGGGACCGGGGAGCTGTTTTTT
v_call: TRBV15; d_call: TRBD1; j_call: TRBJ2-6; clone_size: NA; cdr3_aa: CATSGGTGDSPSGANVLTF; cdr3_nt: TGTGCCACCAGCGGGGGGACAGGGGATAGCCCCTCTGGGGCCAACGTCCTGACTTTC
v_call: TRBV28; d_call: NA; j_call: TRBJ1-1; clone_size: few; cdr3_aa: CASRQQVTEAFF; cdr3_nt: TGTGCCAGCAGACAACAGGTGACTGAAGCTTTCTTT
v_call: TRBV19; d_call: TRBD1; j_call: TRBJ1-5; clone_size: NA; cdr3_aa: CASSTRQGERVNQPQHF; cdr3_nt: TGTGCCAGTAGTACCCGACAGGGGGAAAGGGTCAATCAGCCCCAGCATTTT
v_call: TRBV9; d_call: TRBD1; j_call: TRBJ1-4; clone_size: NA; cdr3_aa: CASRGKAGGDIEKLFF; cdr3_nt: TGTGCCAGCAGGGGGAAAGCAGGGGGAGACATTGAAAAACTGTTTTTT
v_call: TRBV28; d_call: TRBD1; j_call: TRBJ1-1; clone_size: NA; cdr3_aa: CASSRGRQGSPYAEAFF; cdr3_nt: TGTGCCAGCAGTCGTGGTAGACAGGGTTCTCCCTACGCTGAAGCTTTCTTT
v_call: TRBV28; d_call: NA; j_call: TRBJ1-2; clone_size: NA; cdr3_aa: CASSLLRFNYGYTF; cdr3_nt: TGTGCCAGCAGTTTACTGAGGTTTAACTATGGCTACACCTTC
v_call: TRBV19; d_call: TRBD1; j_call: TRBJ1-4; clone_size: NA; cdr3_aa: CASSIFPGTGLNEKLFF; cdr3_nt: TGTGCCAGTAGTATTTTTCCAGGGACAGGACTTAATGAAAAACTGTTTTTT
v_call: TRBV19; d_call: NA; j_call: TRBJ2-5; clone_size: NA; cdr3_aa: CASSIIYGVQETQYF; cdr3_nt: TGTGCCAGTAGTATTATATATGGAGTGCAAGAGACCCAGTACTTC
v_call: TRBV28; d_call: TRBD1; j_call: TRBJ1-2; clone_size: few; cdr3_aa: CASADRNYGYTF; cdr3_nt: TGTGCCAGCGCGGACAGGAACTATGGCTACACCTTC
v_call: TRBV20-1; d_call: NA; j_call: TRBJ2-7; clone_size: many; cdr3_aa: CSASPAYEQYF; cdr3_nt: TGCAGTGCTAGTCCAGCCTACGAGCAGTACTTC
v_call: TRBV30; d_call: NA; j_call: TRBJ2-3; clone_size: NA; cdr3_aa: CAWRKGLGGGADTQYF; cdr3_nt: TGTGCCTGGAGGAAGGGACTAGGAGGGGGCGCAGATACGCAGTATTTT
v_call: TRBV18; d_call: TRBD1; j_call: TRBJ1-5; clone_size: NA; cdr3_aa: CASSPPEEDRSNQPQHF; cdr3_nt: TGTGCCAGCTCACCACCGGAGGAGGACAGGTCCAATCAGCCCCAGCATTTT
v_call: TRBV6-1; d_call: TRBD1; j_call: TRBJ1-6; clone_size: NA; cdr3_aa: CASSDRGYSPLHF; cdr3_nt: TGTGCCAGCAGTGACAGGGGGTATTCACCCCTCCACTTT
v_call: TRBV6-2/TRBV6-3; d_call: NA; j_call: TRBJ2-7; clone_size: few; cdr3_aa: CASSYAVGLYEQYF; cdr3_nt: TGTGCCAGCAGTTACGCAGTCGGACTCTACGAGCAGTACTTC
v_call: TRBV30; d_call: NA; j_call: TRBJ2-4; clone_size: NA; cdr3_aa: CAWSPTPAGIILAKNIQYF; cdr3_nt: TGTGCCTGGAGTCCGACCCCCGCGGGGATAATCCTAGCCAAAAACATTCAGTACTTC
v_call: TRBV5-7; d_call: NA; j_call: TRBJ1-2; clone_size: NA; cdr3_aa: CATHGLYGYTF; cdr3_nt: TGTGCCACCCACGGACTCTATGGCTACACCTTC
v_call: TRBV5-6; d_call: NA; j_call: TRBJ2-5; clone_size: NA; cdr3_aa: CASSFVQAETQYF; cdr3_nt: TGTGCCAGCAGCTTTGTGCAAGCGGAGACCCAGTACTTC
v_call: TRBV6-2/TRBV6-3; d_call: NA; j_call: TRBJ2-1; clone_size: NA; cdr3_aa: CASSPTLGSNEQFF; cdr3_nt: TGTGCCAGCAGTCCCACACTAGGGAGCAATGAGCAGTTCTTC
v_call: TRBV28; d_call: NA; j_call: TRBJ2-4; clone_size: NA; cdr3_aa: CASSYSTDIQYF; cdr3_nt: TGTGCCAGCAGTTATAGTACAGACATTCAGTACTTC
v_call: TRBV12-3/TRBV12-4; d_call: NA; j_call: TRBJ1-1; clone_size: once; cdr3_aa: CASSNGLNTEAFF; cdr3_nt: TGTGCCAGCAGCAACGGGTTGAACACTGAAGCTTTCTTT
v_call: TRBV21-1; d_call: NA; j_call: TRBJ2-7; clone_size: NA; cdr3_aa: CASSGHEGEGFYEQYF; cdr3_nt: TGTGCCAGCAGCGGACATGAAGGGGAAGGGTTCTACGAGCAGTACTTC